This passage covers 19 T cell receptor beta chains from one sample sequenced in a study of blood T cells in healthy people across ages. Sample-barcoded 5' priming and a J-beta primer mix drove a second PCR of roughly 7 to 11 cycles. TCRdb passed the 5' RACE reads through MiXCR, listing each CDR3 protein once. The top ten clones hold approximately 2% of a sample with about 2 million distinct CDR3 sequences, 49% of them seen once. Sequenced input: blood. These receptors originate from a middle-aged woman in good health.

The chain recombines TRBV5-1 with TRBJ1-2, with 8 bases matching TRBD1. The CDR3 has 14 residues. Germline V lookup: CDR1 SGHRS, CDR2 YFSETQ. V trimming: 3 bases; J trimming: 7 bases; junction bases outside the gene matches: 8. CDR3 in amino acids: CASSSGDRGPGYTF. In DNA, the CDR3 is TGCGCCAGCAGCTCGGGAGACAGGGGACCTGGCTACACCTTC. Full variable domain (rest looked up from reference TRBV5-1 and TRBJ1-2): KAGVTQTPRYLIKTRGQQVTLSCSPISGHRSVSWYQQTPGQGLQFLFEYFSETQRNKGNFPGRFSGRQFSNSRSEMNVSTLELGDSALYLCASSSGDRGPGYTFGSGTRLTVV.

This clonotype was observed a handful of times. The V call is TRBV27, the J call TRBJ2-1; D perhaps matches TRBD2 (6 bases). V was cut by 6 bases and J by 6 bases, with 18 bases left in between. The CDR3 extends over 15 amino acids. The germline gives CDR1 MNHEY, CDR2 SMNVEV (reference sequence). The CDR3: CASSYGGDGRNEQFF. CDR3 in DNA: TGTGCCAGCAGCTACGGGGGAGATGGTCGCAATGAGCAGTTCTTC.

The CDR3 loop is CASSHRGVKGEQYF. In DNA form, the CDR3 reads TGTGCCAGCAGCCACCGCGGGGTGAAGGGGGAGCAGTACTTC. The chain has TRBV6-5 and TRBJ2-5; the D gene could be TRBD1 or TRBD2 (6 bases each). Germline values: CDR1 MNHEY, CDR2 SVGAGI. The ends were cut back, 6 bases at V and 11 bases at J, with 22 bases in the middle. This CDR3 comprises 14 residues.

This clonotype was found a few times. In DNA form, the CDR3 reads TGCGCCAGCAGCCAAGATTTGGAGGGGGCGCAAGGGGCCAACGTCCTGACTTTC. Translating gives CASSQDLEGAQGANVLTF. The chain couples TRBV4-3 to TRBJ2-6, with a tentative D call TRBD1 (7 bases). The CDR3 consists of 18 residues. Looked up from germline, CDR1 is LGHNA and CDR2 is YSLEER. V was clipped by 0 bases and J by 4 bases, with 16 bases between them.

The V call is TRBV5-1, the J call TRBJ2-6, with D possibly TRBD2 on 5 matching bases. CDR3 length equals 16 residues. CDR1 is SGHRS and CDR2 is YFSETQ in the germline V gene. V was pared by 1 base and J by 3 bases, with 11 bases between. For the CDR3, the DNA is TGCGCCAGCAGCTTGTCCGAGGGTGGTGGGGCCAACGTCCTGACTTTC. Its translation: CASSLSEGGGANVLTF.

The rearrangement uses TRBV27 and TRBJ2-7; 7 bases map to TRBD1. The CDR3 has 13 amino acids. Per germline, CDR1 MNHEY and CDR2 SMNVEV (reference sequence). Trimming took 3 bases from V and 4 from J; bases not matched to a gene: 3. CDR3 bases: TGTGCCAGCAGTTTTTCACAGGGGTACGAGCAGTACTTC. Its protein is CASSFSQGYEQYF.

This chain uses TRBV20-1 with TRBJ2-7; 11 bases are a match to TRBD2. CDR1 DFQATT and CDR2 SNEGSKA come from the germline V gene (reference sequence). This CDR3 contains 17 residues. J gave up 0 bases and V 1 base, and 8 bases lay outside the gene matches. CDR3 DNA sequence: TGCAGTGCTAGAGTGCCTAGCGGGGGGCTCATCTCCTACGAGCAGTACTTC. Its translation: CSARVPSGGLISYEQYF.

This clonotype has just one count. V gene TRBV4-1 combines with J gene TRBJ1-5; D not certain. V lost 1 base to trimming and J lost 5 bases, with 9 bases between them. The CDR3 loop spans 14 amino acids. The germline V gene encodes CDR1 MGHRA and CDR2 YSYEKL. CDR3 region: CASSQGMGDQPQHF. The DNA of the CDR3 is TGCGCCAGCAGCCAAGGAATGGGTGATCAGCCCCAGCATTTT.

The chain recombines TRBV4-1 with TRBJ2-5; 9 bases agree with TRBD1. The germline V gene has CDR1 MGHRA and CDR2 YSYEKL. There are 17 residues in the CDR3. Trimming took 0 bases from V and 5 from J; bases not matched to a gene: 10. This CDR3 is CASSQDQGQGPRETQYF. The CDR3 DNA follows: TGCGCCAGCAGCCAAGATCAAGGACAGGGGCCTCGGGAGACCCAGTACTTC.

This clonotype turned up a few times. Sequence at one end of the junction differs from germline and may be a read error. The chain joins TRBV7-9 to TRBJ2-3, with TRBD1 identical over 8 bases. The CDR3 is made up of 13 amino acids. Germline V gives CDR1 SEHNR, CDR2 FQNEAQ (reference sequence). For the CDR3, the DNA is TGCGAGGCAGGGGGCTACATTACAGATACGCAGTATTTT. The encoded protein is CEAGGYITDTQYF.

The sample holds a few counts of this clonotype. The genes are TRBV7-2 and TRBJ2-3; TRBD2 agrees at 9 bases. This CDR3 region has 16 residues. CDR1 SGHTA and CDR2 FQGNSA come from the germline V gene. The trim removed 6 bases at V and 1 base at J, leaving 8 bases unmatched. The CDR3 DNA reads as TGTGCCAGCAGTATCCGGCGGGGGGGCCGCACAGATACGCAGTATTTT. Amino acids: CASSIRRGGRTDTQYF.

V and J are TRBV20-1 and TRBJ2-3; 7 bases are shared with TRBD1. CDR1 and CDR2 from the germline V gene are DFQATT and SNEGSKA (reference sequence). This CDR3 has 16 amino acids. Trimming cost V 0 bases and J 1 base; bases outside gene matches: 7. The CDR3 DNA reads TGCAGTGCTAGAGAAGACAGGGCGCGACGCACAGATACGCAGTATTTT. Translated, it gives CSAREDRARRTDTQYF.

The chain carries TRBV12-5 and TRBJ2-1; weak D call: TRBD1 (5 bases). V lost 5 bases, J lost 9 bases, and 11 bases lay in between. Germline-derived CDR1 and CDR2 are LGHNT and FRNRAP. This CDR3 spans 12 amino acids. The chain's CDR3 is CASGQGSLEQFF. In nucleotides, the CDR3 is TGTGCTAGTGGTCAGGGTTCCCTTGAGCAGTTCTTC.

This clonotype was seen many times. The rearrangement joins TRBV7-2 to TRBJ2-3, with no clear D. CDR3 length: 13 residues. CDR1 and CDR2 from the germline V gene are SGHTA and FQGNSA. V was shortened by 2 bases and J by 2 bases, with 5 bases between the two germline ends. The CDR3 sequence: CASSLITTDTQYF. CDR3 DNA sequence: TGTGCCAGCAGCTTAATTACCACAGATACGCAGTATTTT.

V gene TRBV6-2 or TRBV6-3 combines with J gene TRBJ2-2; tentatively, D is TRBD2 (6 bases). The CDR3 has 17 amino acids. Trimming cost V 4 bases and J 1 base, with 16 bases left between them. The V gene's germline CDR1 is MNHEY and CDR2 SVGEGT. The CDR3 sequence: CASSSQTRRLNTGELFF. CDR3 sequence (DNA): TGTGCCAGCAGTTCACAGACTAGACGCTTGAACACCGGGGAGCTGTTTTTT.

V and J are TRBV5-1 and TRBJ1-4, with D perhaps matching TRBD1 (6 bases). The CDR3 spans 16 residues. V shed 5 bases and J shed 7 bases, with 21 bases lying between them. Per germline, CDR1 SGHRS and CDR2 YFSETQ. The CDR3 reads CASRIGVGAGLEKLFF. The DNA for the CDR3 is TGCGCCAGCAGGATCGGCGTGGGGGCGGGTCTTGAAAAACTGTTTTTT. Full variable domain (remainder filled in from reference TRBV5-1 and TRBJ1-4): KAGVTQTPRYLIKTRGQQVTLSCSPISGHRSVSWYQQTPGQGLQFLFEYFSETQRNKGNFPGRFSGRQFSNSRSEMNVSTLELGDSALYLCASRIGVGAGLEKLFFGSGTQLSVL.

The sample holds a few counts of this clonotype. V is TRBV6-1 and J is TRBJ2-7; 10 bases are a match to TRBD2. The CDR3 contains 15 residues. CDR1 is MNHNS and CDR2 is SASEGT in the germline V gene. The ends lost 3 bases at V and 3 bases at J; junction bases unmatched: 5. The CDR3 region has the DNA TGTGCCAGCAGTGACCTAGCGGGGGATCTCTACGAGCAGTACTTC. It is translated as CASSDLAGDLYEQYF.

In its sample, this clonotype was seen a few times. The J gene is TRBJ1-2, the V gene TRBV12-3 or TRBV12-4, with 7 bases matching TRBD1. V was pared by 6 bases and J by 5 bases, with 9 bases of the junction left unmatched. The CDR3 runs to 14 residues. In DNA, the CDR3 is TGTGCCAGCAGCTTCAAACAGGGGCGGTATGGCTACACCTTC. Encoded protein: CASSFKQGRYGYTF.

The gene calls are TRBV2 and TRBJ1-2, with D unclear. Looked up from germline, CDR1 is SNHLY and CDR2 is FYNNEI. Trimming pared 8 bases from V and 3 bases from J, leaving 13 bases between. CDR3 length: 13 residues. CDR3 DNA: TGTGCCAGCGTGAGATCTCCGGACTATGGCTACACCTTC. This codes for CASVRSPDYGYTF. Based on the CDR3 plus reference TRBV2 and TRBJ1-2, the full variable domain is EPEVTQTPSHQVTQMGQEVILRCVPISNHLYFYWYRQILGQKVEFLVSFYNNEISEKSEIFDDQFSVERPDGSNFTLKIRSTKLEDSAMYFCASVRSPDYGYTFGSGTRLTVV.